This T cell receptor beta chain was recovered during a study of early T cells in non-severe SARS-CoV-2 infection. For the study at large: Unsorted whole blood bulk RNA was sequenced, with unpaired chains.

Attachment of unique molecular identifiers to individual cDNA molecules was performed. TCRdb reanalysed the 5' RACE reads using MiXCR and keeps one entry per CDR3 protein. The repertoire consists of 55,000 to 75,000 distinct CDR3 sequences, with about 11% occurring once and the leading ten covering 6.4%. Findings of the study overall: Private and CD4 specificities were missed by VDJdb matching, which favored anti-spike CD8 responses.

Worth noting for this clonotype: Its target is unknown.

This clonotype was obtained from an adult who was a healthcare worker with PCR-confirmed SARS-CoV-2 infection or an uninfected control (not recorded which). Input material: whole blood.

For the CDR3, the DNA is TGTGCCAGCAGTGCCGCGGGCCGCCGCACAGATACGCAGTATTTT. Translation: CASSAAGRRTDTQYF. J is TRBJ2-3 and V is TRBV28, with TRBD2 as a possible D gene (5 bases). The V end lost 5 bases, the J end lost 1 base, and 13 bases lay between the germline ends. The CDR3 is made up of 15 amino acids. Germline V gene sequence: CDR1 MDHEN, CDR2 SYDVKM.